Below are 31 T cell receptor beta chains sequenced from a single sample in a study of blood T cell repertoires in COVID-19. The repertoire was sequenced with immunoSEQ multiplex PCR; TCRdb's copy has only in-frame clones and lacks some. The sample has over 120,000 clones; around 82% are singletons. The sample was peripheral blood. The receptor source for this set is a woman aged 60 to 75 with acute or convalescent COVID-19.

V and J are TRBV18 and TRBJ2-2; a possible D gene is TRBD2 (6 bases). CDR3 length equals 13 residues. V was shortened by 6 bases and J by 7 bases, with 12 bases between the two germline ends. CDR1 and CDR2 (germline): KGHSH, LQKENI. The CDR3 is CASSERRGGELFF. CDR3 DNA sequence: TGTGCCAGCTCGGAGCGGAGGGGCGGGGAGCTGTTTTTT.

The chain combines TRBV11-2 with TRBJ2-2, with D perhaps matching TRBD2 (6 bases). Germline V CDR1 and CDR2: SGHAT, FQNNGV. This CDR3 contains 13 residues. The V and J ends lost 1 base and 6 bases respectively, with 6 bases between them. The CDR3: CASSLGLAGELFF. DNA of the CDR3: TGTGCCAGCAGCTTAGGACTAGCCGGGGAGCTGTTTTTT.

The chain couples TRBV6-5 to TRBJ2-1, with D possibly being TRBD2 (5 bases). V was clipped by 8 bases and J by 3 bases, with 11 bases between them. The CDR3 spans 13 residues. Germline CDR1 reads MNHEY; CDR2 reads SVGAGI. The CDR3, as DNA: TGTGCCAGCGAGAGGGCGCTCTACAATGAGCAGTTCTTC. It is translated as CASERALYNEQFF.

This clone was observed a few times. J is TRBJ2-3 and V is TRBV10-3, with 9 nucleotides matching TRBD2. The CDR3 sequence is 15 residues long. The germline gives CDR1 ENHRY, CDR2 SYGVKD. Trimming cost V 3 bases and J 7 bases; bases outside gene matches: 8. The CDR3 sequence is CAISEVAGEVHTQYF. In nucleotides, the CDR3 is TGTGCCATCAGTGAAGTAGCGGGAGAAGTGCATACGCAGTATTTT.

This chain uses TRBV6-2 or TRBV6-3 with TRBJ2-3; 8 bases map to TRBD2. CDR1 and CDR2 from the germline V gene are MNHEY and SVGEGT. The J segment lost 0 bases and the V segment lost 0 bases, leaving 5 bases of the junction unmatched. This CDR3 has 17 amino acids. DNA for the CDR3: TGTGCCAGCAGTTACTCAACGGGAGGGCGGAGCACAGATACGCAGTATTTT. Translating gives CASSYSTGGRSTDTQYF.

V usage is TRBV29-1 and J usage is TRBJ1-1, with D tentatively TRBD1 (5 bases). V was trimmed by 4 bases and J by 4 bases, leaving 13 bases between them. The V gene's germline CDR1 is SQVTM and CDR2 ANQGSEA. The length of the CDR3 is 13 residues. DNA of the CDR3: TGCAGCGTTGTAGGGTGGGGGGTCACTGAAGCTTTCTTT. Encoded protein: CSVVGWGVTEAFF.

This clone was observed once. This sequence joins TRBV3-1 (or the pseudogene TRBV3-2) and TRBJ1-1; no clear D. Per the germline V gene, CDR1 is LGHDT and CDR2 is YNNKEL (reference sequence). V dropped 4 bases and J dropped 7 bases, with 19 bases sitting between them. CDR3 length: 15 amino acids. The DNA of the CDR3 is TGTGCCAGCAGCCGCGCGGGCTCAACGAACGGTGAAGCTTTCTTT. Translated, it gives CASSRAGSTNGEAFF.

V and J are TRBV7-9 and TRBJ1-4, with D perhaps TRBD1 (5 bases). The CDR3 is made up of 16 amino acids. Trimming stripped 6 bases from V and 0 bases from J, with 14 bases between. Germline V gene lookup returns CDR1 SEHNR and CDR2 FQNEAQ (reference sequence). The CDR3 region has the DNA TGTGCCAGCAGACGCCTTTCGGGGGCAACTAATGAAAAACTGTTTTTT. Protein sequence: CASRRLSGATNEKLFF.

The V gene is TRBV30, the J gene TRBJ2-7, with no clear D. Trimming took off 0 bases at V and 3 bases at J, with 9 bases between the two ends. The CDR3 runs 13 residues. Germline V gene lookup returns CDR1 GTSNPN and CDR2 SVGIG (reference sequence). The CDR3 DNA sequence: TGTGCCTGGAGTGTTTCGCCCGGCTACGAGCAGTACTTC. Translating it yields CAWSVSPGYEQYF.

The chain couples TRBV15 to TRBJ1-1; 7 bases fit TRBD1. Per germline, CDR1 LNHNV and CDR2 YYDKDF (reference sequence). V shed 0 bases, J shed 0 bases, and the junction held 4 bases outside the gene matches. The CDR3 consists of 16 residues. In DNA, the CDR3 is TGTGCCACCAGCAGAGATGGGACAGCGGTGAACACTGAAGCTTTCTTT. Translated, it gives CATSRDGTAVNTEAFF.

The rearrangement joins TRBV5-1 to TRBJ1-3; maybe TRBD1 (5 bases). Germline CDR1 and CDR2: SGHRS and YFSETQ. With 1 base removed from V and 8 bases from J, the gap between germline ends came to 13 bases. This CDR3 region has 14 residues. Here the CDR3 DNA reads TGCGCCAGCAGCTTGCGGGGGGAGATAGACACCATATATTTT. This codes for CASSLRGEIDTIYF.

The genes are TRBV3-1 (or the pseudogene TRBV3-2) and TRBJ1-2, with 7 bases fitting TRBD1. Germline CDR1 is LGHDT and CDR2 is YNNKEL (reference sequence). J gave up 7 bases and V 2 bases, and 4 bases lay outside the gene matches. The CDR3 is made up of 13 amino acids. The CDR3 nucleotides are TGTGCCAGCAGCCAATCACAGGGGTTTGGCTACACCTTC. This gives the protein CASSQSQGFGYTF.

CDR3 protein: CASSTGNQETQYF. The CDR3 DNA sequence: TGTGCCAGCAGTACAGGGAACCAAGAGACCCAGTACTTC. The chain uses TRBV7-3 and TRBJ2-5, with a weak D call TRBD1 (6 bases). Deletions cut 6 bases from V and 0 bases from J, with 8 bases between. The germline V gene has CDR1 SGHTA and CDR2 FQGTGA. This CDR3 spans 13 amino acids.

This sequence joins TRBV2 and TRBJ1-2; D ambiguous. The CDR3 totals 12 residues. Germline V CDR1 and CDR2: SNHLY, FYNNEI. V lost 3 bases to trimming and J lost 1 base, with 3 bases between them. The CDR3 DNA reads TGTGCCAGCAGTGACAATAACTATGGCTACACCTTC. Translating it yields CASSDNNYGYTF.

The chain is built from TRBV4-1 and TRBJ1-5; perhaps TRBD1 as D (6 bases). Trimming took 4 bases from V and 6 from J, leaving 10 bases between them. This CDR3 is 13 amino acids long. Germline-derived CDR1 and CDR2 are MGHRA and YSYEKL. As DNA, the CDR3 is TGCGCCAGCAGCCTAAACAGGGTTCAGCCCCAGCATTTT. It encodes CASSLNRVQPQHF.

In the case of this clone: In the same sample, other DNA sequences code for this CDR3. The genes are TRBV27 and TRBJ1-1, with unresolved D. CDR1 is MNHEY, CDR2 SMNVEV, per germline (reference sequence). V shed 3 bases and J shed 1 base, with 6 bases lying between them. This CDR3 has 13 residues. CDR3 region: CASSLSRNTEAFF. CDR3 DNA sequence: TGTGCCAGCAGTTTGTCGAGGAACACTGAAGCTTTCTTT.

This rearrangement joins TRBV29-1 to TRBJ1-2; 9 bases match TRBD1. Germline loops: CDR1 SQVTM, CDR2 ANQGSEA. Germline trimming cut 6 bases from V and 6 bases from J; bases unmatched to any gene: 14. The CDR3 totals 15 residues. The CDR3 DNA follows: TGCAGCGTGGTATTCCGGGACAGGGTATCAGATGGCTACACCTTC. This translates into CSVVFRDRVSDGYTF.

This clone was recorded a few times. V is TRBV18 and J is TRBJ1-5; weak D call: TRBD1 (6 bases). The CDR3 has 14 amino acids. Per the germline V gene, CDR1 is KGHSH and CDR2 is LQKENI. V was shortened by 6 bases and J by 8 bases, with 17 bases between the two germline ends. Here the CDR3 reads CASSSGHGVEPQHF. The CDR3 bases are TGTGCCAGCTCTTCGGGACACGGGGTGGAGCCCCAGCATTTT. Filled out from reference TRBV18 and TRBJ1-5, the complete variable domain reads NAGVMQNPRHLVRRRGQEARLRCSPMKGHSHVYWYRQLPEEGLKFMVYLQKENIIDESGMPKERFSAEFPKEGPSILRIQQVVRGDSAAYFCASSSGHGVEPQHFGDGTRLSIL.

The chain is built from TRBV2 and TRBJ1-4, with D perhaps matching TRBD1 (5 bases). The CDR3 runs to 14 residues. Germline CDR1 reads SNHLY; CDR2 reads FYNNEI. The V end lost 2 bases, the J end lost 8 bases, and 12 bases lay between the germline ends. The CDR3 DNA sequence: TGTGCCAGCAGTGAACTGGGCAGGGTAGAAAAACTGTTTTTT. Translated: CASSELGRVEKLFF.

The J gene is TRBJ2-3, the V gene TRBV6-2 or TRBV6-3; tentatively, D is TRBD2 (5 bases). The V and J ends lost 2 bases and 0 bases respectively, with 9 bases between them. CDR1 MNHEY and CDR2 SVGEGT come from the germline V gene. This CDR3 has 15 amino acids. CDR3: CASSYEAASTDTQYF. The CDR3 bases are TGTGCCAGCAGTTACGAAGCGGCTAGCACAGATACGCAGTATTTT.

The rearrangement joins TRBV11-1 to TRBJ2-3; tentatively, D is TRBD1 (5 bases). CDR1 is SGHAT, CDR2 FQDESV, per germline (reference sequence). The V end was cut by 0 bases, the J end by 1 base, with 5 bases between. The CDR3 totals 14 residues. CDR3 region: CASSLAGRTDTQYF. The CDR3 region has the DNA TGTGCCAGCAGCTTAGCGGGGCGCACAGATACGCAGTATTTT. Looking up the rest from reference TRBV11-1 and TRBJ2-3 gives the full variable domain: EAEVAQSPRYKITEKSQAVAFWCDPISGHATLYWYRQILGQGPELLVQFQDESVVDDSQLPKDRFSAERLKGVDSTLKIQPAELGDSAMYLCASSLAGRTDTQYFGPGTRLTVL.

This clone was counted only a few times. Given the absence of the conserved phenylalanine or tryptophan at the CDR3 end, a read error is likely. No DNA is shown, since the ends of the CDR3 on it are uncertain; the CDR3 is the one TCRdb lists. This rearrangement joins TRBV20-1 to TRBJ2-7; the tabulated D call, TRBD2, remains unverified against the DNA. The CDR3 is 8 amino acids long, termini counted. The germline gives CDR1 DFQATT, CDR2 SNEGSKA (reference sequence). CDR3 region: CSDDGEPP.

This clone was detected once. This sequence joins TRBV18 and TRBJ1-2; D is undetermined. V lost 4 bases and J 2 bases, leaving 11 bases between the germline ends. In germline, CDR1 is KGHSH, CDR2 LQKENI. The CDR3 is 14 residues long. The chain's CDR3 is CASSRRDTNYGYTF. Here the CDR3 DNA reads TGTGCCAGCTCACGCCGGGATACGAACTATGGCTACACCTTC.

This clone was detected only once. The DNA for the CDR3 is TGTGCCAGCAGTTACTCCGGGGGGATAGATTCACCCCTCCACTTT. Translated, it gives CASSYSGGIDSPLHF. This chain joins TRBV6-5 and TRBJ1-6; D may be TRBD1 (5 bases). V lost 0 bases, J lost 8 bases, and 11 bases lay in between. Germline-derived CDR1 and CDR2 are MNHEY and SVGAGI. This CDR3 is 15 amino acids long.

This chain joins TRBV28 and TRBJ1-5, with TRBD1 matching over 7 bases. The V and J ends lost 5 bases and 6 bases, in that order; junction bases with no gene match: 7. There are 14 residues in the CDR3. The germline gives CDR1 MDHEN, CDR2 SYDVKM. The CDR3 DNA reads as TGTGCCAGCAGTACATGGACAGGCCCTCAGCCCCAGCATTTT. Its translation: CASSTWTGPQPQHF.

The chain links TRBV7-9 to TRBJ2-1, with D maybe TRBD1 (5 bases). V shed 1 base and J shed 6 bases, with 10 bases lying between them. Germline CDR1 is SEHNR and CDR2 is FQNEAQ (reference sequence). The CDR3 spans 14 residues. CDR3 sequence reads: CASSLDVTGNEQFF. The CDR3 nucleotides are TGTGCCAGCAGCTTAGATGTTACAGGCAATGAGCAGTTCTTC.

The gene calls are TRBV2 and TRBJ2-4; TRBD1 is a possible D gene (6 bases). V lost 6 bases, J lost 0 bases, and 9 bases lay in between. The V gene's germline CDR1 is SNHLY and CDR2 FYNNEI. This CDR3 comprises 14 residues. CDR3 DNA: TGTGCCAGCAGGGGGACATCAGCCAAAAACATTCAGTACTTC. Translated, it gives CASRGTSAKNIQYF.

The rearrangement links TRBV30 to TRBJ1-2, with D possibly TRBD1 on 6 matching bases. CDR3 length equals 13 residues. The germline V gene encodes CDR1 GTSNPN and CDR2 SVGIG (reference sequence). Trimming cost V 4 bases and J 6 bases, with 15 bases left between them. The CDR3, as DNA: TGTGCCTGGAACTCGATGGGGGCACATGGCTACACCTTC. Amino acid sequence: CAWNSMGAHGYTF.

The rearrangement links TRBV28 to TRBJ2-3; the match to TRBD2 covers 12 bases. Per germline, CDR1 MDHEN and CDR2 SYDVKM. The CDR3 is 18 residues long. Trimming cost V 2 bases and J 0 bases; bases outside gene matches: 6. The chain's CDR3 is CASSLLGLAGASTDTQYF. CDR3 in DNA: TGTGCCAGCAGTTTACTGGGACTAGCGGGTGCTAGCACAGATACGCAGTATTTT.

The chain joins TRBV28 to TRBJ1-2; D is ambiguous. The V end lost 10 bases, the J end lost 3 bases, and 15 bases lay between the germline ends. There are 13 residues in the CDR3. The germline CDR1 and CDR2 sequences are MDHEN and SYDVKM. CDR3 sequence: CATTTGEDYGYTF. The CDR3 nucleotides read TGTGCCACCACTACGGGAGAGGACTATGGCTACACCTTC.

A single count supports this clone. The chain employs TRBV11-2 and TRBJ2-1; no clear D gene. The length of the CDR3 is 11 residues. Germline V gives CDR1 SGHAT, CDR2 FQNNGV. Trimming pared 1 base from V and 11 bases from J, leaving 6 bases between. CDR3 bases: TGTGCCAGCAGCTTAGTAGCCCAGCAGTTCTTC. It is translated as CASSLVAQQFF.